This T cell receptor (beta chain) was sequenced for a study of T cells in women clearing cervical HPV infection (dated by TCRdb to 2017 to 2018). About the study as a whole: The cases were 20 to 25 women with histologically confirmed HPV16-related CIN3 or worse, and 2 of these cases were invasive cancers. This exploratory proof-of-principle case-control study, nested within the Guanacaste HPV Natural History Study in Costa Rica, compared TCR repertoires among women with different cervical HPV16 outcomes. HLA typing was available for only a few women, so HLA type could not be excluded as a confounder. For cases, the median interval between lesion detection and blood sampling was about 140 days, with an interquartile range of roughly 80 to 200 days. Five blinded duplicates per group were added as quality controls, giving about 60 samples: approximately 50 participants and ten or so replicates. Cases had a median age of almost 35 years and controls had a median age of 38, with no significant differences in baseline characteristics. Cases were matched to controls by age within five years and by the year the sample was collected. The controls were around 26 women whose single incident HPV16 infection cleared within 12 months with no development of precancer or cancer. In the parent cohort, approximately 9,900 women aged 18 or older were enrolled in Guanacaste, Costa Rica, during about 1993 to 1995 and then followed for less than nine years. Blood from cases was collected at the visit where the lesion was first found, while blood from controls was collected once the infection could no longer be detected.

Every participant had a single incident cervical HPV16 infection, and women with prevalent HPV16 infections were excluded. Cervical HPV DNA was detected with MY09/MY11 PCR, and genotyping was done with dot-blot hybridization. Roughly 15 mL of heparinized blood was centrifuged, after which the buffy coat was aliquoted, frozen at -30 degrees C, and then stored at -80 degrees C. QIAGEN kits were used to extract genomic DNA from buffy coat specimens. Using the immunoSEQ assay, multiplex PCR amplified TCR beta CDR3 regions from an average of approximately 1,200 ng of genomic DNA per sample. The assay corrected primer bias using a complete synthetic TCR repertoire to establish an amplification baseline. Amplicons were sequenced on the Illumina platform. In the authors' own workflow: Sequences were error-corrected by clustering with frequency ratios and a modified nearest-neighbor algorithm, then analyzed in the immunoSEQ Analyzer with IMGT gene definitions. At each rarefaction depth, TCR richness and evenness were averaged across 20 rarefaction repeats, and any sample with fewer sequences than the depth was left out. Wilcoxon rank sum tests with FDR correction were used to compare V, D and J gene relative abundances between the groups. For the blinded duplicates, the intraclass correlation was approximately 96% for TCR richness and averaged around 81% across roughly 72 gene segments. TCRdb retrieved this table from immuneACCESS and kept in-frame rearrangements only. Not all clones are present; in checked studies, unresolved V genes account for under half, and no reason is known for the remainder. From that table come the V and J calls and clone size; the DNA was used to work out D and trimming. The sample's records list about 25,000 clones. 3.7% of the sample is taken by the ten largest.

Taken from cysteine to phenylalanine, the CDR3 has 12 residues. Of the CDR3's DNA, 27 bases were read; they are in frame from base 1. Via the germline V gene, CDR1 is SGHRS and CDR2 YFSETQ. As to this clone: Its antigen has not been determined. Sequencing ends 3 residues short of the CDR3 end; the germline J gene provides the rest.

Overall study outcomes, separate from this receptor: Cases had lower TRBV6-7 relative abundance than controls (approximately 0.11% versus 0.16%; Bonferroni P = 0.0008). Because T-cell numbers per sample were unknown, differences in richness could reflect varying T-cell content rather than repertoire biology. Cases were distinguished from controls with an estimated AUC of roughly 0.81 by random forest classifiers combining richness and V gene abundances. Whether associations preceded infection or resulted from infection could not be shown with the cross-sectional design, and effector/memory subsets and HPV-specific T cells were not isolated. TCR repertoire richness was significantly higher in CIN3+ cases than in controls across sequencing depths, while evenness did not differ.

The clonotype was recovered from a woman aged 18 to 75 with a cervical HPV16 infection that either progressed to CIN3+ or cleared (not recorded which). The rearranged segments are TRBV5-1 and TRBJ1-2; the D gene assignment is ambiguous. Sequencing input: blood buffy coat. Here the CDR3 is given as CASSTARLGYTF. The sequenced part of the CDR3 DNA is TGCGCCAGCAGCACGGCCCGCCTCGGG. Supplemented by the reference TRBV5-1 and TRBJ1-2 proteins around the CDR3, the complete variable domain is KAGVTQTPRYLIKTRGQQVTLSCSPISGHRSVSWYQQTPGQGLQFLFEYFSETQRNKGNFPGRFSGRQFSNSRSEMNVSTLELGDSALYLCASSTARLGYTFGSGTRLTVV.